This T cell receptor beta chain came from a study of OX40 agonist ivuxolimab in advanced cancers. Study details: Males comprised 75% to 90% of the group, whose mean age was approximately 61 years (range roughly 20 to 85). Eligibility rules accepted prior anti-PD-1, anti-PD-L1 or anti-CTLA-4 therapy, and 30% to 40% had some.

Overall study findings and caveats: Also showing low normalized T-cell clonal expansion were some of the nonresponders.

In regard to this clone: Its matching antigen is unknown.

The assay was immunoSEQ multiplex PCR, and TCRdb's table has in-frame clones only and misses some. The data contain around 68,000 clones, about 90% of them seen just once; the ten biggest clones take up just over 0.3%. The CDR3 has 14 residues. CDR1 and CDR2 from the germline V gene are MNHEY and SVGAGI. The ends lost 5 bases at V and 2 bases at J; junction bases unmatched: 5. Source: CD4+ or CD8+ T cells sorted from blood, taken in a trial of the OX40 agonist ivuxolimab. This clonotype originated in an adult with an advanced solid tumor such as melanoma, head and neck, liver or kidney cancer. The chain carries TRBV6-5 and TRBJ1-1, with 7 bases identical to TRBD1. CDR3 amino acids: CASSLGTVNTEAFF. Written as DNA, the CDR3 is TGTGCCAGCAGTCTCGGGACAGTAAACACTGAAGCTTTCTTT.